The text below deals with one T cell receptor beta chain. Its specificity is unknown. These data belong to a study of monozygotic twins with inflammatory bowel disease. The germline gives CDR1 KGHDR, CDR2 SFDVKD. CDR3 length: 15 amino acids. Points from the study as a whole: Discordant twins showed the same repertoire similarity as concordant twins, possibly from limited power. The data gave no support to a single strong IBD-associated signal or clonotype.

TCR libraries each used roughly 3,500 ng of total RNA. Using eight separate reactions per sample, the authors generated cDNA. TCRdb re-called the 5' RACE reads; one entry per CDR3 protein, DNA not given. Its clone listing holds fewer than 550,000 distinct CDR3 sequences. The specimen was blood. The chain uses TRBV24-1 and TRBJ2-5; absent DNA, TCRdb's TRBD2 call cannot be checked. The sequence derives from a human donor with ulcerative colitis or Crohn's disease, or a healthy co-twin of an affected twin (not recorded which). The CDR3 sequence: CATSDLKAEEETQYF.